Listed below are T cell receptor beta chains from one sample, sequenced in a study of T cells in localized non-small cell lung cancer. Clones were sequenced by immunoSEQ multiplex PCR, and TCRdb holds only the in-frame ones, with some missing. The sample shows tens of thousands of clones, roughly four fifths of them seen only once. Specimen: peripheral blood, collected before any cancer treatment. The source of these receptors is a female donor over 55 with stage I lung adenocarcinoma. The CDR3 runs from the conserved cysteine through the conserved F or W. Fields, in order: V gene, clone size, D gene, J gene, CDR3 protein, CDR3 DNA. The D gene is left open where the match is weak. Clone size is shown for a subset of rows, as once, few, many or a class of expanded clone.

v_gene: TRBV18; abundance: .; d_gene: .; j_gene: TRBJ1-1; CDR3aa: CASSIDTNTEAFF; CDR3nt: TGTGCCAGCTCAATAGATACGAACACTGAAGCTTTCTTT
v_gene: TRBV18; abundance: .; d_gene: .; j_gene: TRBJ2-1; CDR3aa: CASSLLSHNEQFF; CDR3nt: TGTGCCAGCTCACTCCTGTCCCACAATGAGCAGTTCTTC
v_gene: TRBV5-3; abundance: .; d_gene: TRBD1; j_gene: TRBJ1-5; CDR3aa: CARSSNRGIGNQPQHF; CDR3nt: TGTGCCAGAAGTTCAAACAGGGGTATTGGCAATCAGCCCCAGCATTTT
v_gene: TRBV5-6; abundance: .; d_gene: TRBD2; j_gene: TRBJ2-1; CDR3aa: CASNTILAVSSYNEQFF; CDR3nt: TGTGCCAGCAACACTATCCTAGCGGTGAGCTCCTACAATGAGCAGTTCTTC
v_gene: TRBV15; abundance: few; d_gene: .; j_gene: TRBJ2-7; CDR3aa: CATSRDEVSEQYF; CDR3nt: TGTGCCACCAGCAGAGATGAGGTCAGCGAGCAGTACTTC
v_gene: TRBV29-1; abundance: .; d_gene: .; j_gene: TRBJ2-1; CDR3aa: CSVVETGTYNEQFF; CDR3nt: TGCAGCGTTGTTGAGACAGGGACTTACAATGAGCAGTTCTTC
v_gene: TRBV2; abundance: .; d_gene: TRBD1; j_gene: TRBJ1-5; CDR3aa: CASSGTGGLQPQHF; CDR3nt: TGTGCCAGCAGTGGGACAGGGGGTTTGCAGCCCCAGCATTTT
v_gene: TRBV6-6; abundance: .; d_gene: .; j_gene: TRBJ1-4; CDR3aa: CASRRGGGDEKLFF; CDR3nt: TGTGCCAGCAGGCGTGGGGGAGGCGATGAAAAACTGTTTTTT
v_gene: TRBV29-1; abundance: .; d_gene: TRBD1; j_gene: TRBJ1-5; CDR3aa: CSVAQAGTGGNQPQHF; CDR3nt: TGCAGCGTGGCGCAAGCCGGGACAGGGGGCAATCAGCCCCAGCATTTT
v_gene: TRBV4-1; abundance: .; d_gene: TRBD2; j_gene: TRBJ2-5; CDR3aa: CASSLRTSGAGTQYF; CDR3nt: TGCGCCAGCAGCCTCCGGACTAGCGGGGCGGGGACCCAGTACTTC
v_gene: TRBV5-6; abundance: .; d_gene: TRBD2; j_gene: TRBJ2-1; CDR3aa: CASSLRLAGNEQFF; CDR3nt: TGTGCCAGCAGCTTGAGGCTAGCGGGCAATGAGCAGTTCTTC
v_gene: TRBV6-1; abundance: .; d_gene: .; j_gene: TRBJ2-7; CDR3aa: CASSEKQANVDEQYF; CDR3nt: TGTGCCAGCAGTGAAAAACAGGCCAATGTCGACGAGCAGTACTTC
v_gene: TRBV7-9; abundance: .; d_gene: .; j_gene: TRBJ1-2; CDR3aa: CASSLAVTSYGYTF; CDR3nt: TGTGCCAGCAGCTTAGCCGTCACTTCCTATGGCTACACCTTC
v_gene: TRBV28; abundance: .; d_gene: .; j_gene: TRBJ2-7; CDR3aa: CASSSAAQYF; CDR3nt: TGTGCCAGCAGTTCGGCCGCGCAGTACTTC
v_gene: TRBV2; abundance: few; d_gene: .; j_gene: TRBJ1-1; CDR3aa: CASMGRESKAFF; CDR3nt: TGTGCCAGCATGGGCAGGGAATCCAAAGCTTTCTTT
v_gene: TRBV6-5; abundance: few; d_gene: .; j_gene: TRBJ1-1; CDR3aa: CASSSVRNTEAFF; CDR3nt: TGTGCCAGCAGCTCGGTCCGGAACACTGAAGCTTTCTTT
v_gene: TRBV5-1; abundance: .; d_gene: TRBD2; j_gene: TRBJ2-7; CDR3aa: CASSLGGTSGFYEQYF; CDR3nt: TGCGCCAGCAGCTTGGGAGGAACTAGCGGGTTTTACGAGCAGTACTTC
v_gene: TRBV19; abundance: .; d_gene: .; j_gene: TRBJ1-1; CDR3aa: CASSIEGQPNTEAFF; CDR3nt: TGTGCCAGTAGTATAGAAGGGCAACCCAACACTGAAGCTTTCTTT
v_gene: TRBV19; abundance: .; d_gene: .; j_gene: TRBJ2-3; CDR3aa: CASSIDRADTQYF; CDR3nt: TGTGCCAGTAGTATAGATCGTGCAGATACGCAGTATTTT
v_gene: TRBV6-5; abundance: once; d_gene: .; j_gene: TRBJ1-2; CDR3aa: CASSNGYGYTF; CDR3nt: TGTGCCAGCAGCAATGGGTATGGCTACACCTTC
v_gene: TRBV4-1; abundance: .; d_gene: .; j_gene: TRBJ2-7; CDR3aa: CASSQAYEQYF; CDR3nt: TGCGCCAGCAGCCAGGCCTACGAGCAGTACTTC
v_gene: TRBV2; abundance: .; d_gene: .; j_gene: TRBJ1-1; CDR3aa: CASIYRRNTEAFF; CDR3nt: TGTGCCAGCATCTATAGGAGGAACACTGAAGCTTTCTTT
v_gene: TRBV6-1; abundance: .; d_gene: .; j_gene: TRBJ2-7; CDR3aa: CASSELSGPYEQYF; CDR3nt: TGTGCCAGCAGTGAATTAAGTGGACCCTACGAGCAGTACTTC
v_gene: TRBV28; abundance: .; d_gene: TRBD1; j_gene: TRBJ1-1; CDR3aa: CASSRGWGTEAFF; CDR3nt: TGTGCCAGCAGCAGGGGGTGGGGCACTGAAGCTTTCTTT
v_gene: TRBV5-1; abundance: .; d_gene: TRBD2; j_gene: TRBJ2-3; CDR3aa: CASSLGVLAGALTDTQYF; CDR3nt: TGCGCCAGCAGCTTGGGAGTCCTAGCGGGGGCCCTCACAGATACGCAGTATTTT
v_gene: TRBV2; abundance: .; d_gene: .; j_gene: TRBJ1-4; CDR3aa: CASSRTEANEKLFF; CDR3nt: TGTGCCAGCAGTCGGACAGAGGCTAATGAAAAACTGTTTTTT
v_gene: TRBV7-3; abundance: .; d_gene: .; j_gene: TRBJ2-2; CDR3aa: CASSSRPRDINTGELFF; CDR3nt: TGTGCCAGCAGCTCTAGGCCCCGGGACATTAACACCGGGGAGCTGTTTTTT
v_gene: TRBV5-8; abundance: .; d_gene: TRBD1; j_gene: TRBJ2-5; CDR3aa: CASSLGTGIIQETQYF; CDR3nt: TGTGCCAGCAGCTTGGGGACAGGGATTATCCAAGAGACCCAGTACTTC
v_gene: TRBV18; abundance: .; d_gene: .; j_gene: TRBJ2-1; CDR3aa: CASSWTQEDEQFF; CDR3nt: TGTGCCAGCTCATGGACACAAGAGGATGAGCAGTTCTTC
v_gene: TRBV5-1; abundance: .; d_gene: .; j_gene: TRBJ1-2; CDR3aa: CASSWRDGSNYGYTF; CDR3nt: TGCGCCAGCAGCTGGCGTGACGGATCTAACTATGGCTACACCTTC
v_gene: TRBV6-5; abundance: .; d_gene: .; j_gene: TRBJ2-3; CDR3aa: CASRLTRWAPDTQYF; CDR3nt: TGTGCCAGCAGACTGACTAGATGGGCCCCAGATACGCAGTATTTT
v_gene: TRBV29-1; abundance: .; d_gene: .; j_gene: TRBJ2-7; CDR3aa: CSALTGLSYEQYF; CDR3nt: TGCAGTGCACTGACAGGTCTCTCCTACGAGCAGTACTTC
v_gene: TRBV19; abundance: .; d_gene: .; j_gene: TRBJ2-4; CDR3aa: CASGGPRNKNIQYF; CDR3nt: TGTGCCAGTGGGGGTCCGAGAAACAAAAACATTCAGTACTTC
v_gene: TRBV5-4; abundance: few; d_gene: TRBD1; j_gene: TRBJ1-2; CDR3aa: CASSSWDRVGGYTF; CDR3nt: TGTGCCAGCAGCTCCTGGGACAGGGTAGGAGGCTACACCTTC
v_gene: TRBV19; abundance: few; d_gene: .; j_gene: TRBJ1-5; CDR3aa: CASSGQSYSNQPQHF; CDR3nt: TGTGCCAGTAGCGGACAGTCCTATAGCAATCAGCCCCAGCATTTT
v_gene: TRBV9; abundance: many; d_gene: .; j_gene: TRBJ2-7; CDR3aa: CASSVDGYYEQYF; CDR3nt: TGTGCCAGCAGCGTGGACGGGTACTACGAGCAGTACTTC
v_gene: TRBV5-5; abundance: .; d_gene: .; j_gene: TRBJ1-1; CDR3aa: CASSLAASSNTEAFF; CDR3nt: TGTGCCAGCAGCTTGGCGGCTTCGTCGAACACTGAAGCTTTCTTT
v_gene: TRBV2; abundance: .; d_gene: TRBD1; j_gene: TRBJ1-4; CDR3aa: CASFSVGQGFEKLFF; CDR3nt: TGTGCCAGCTTTTCCGTGGGACAGGGATTTGAAAAACTGTTTTTT
v_gene: TRBV5-1; abundance: .; d_gene: .; j_gene: TRBJ2-3; CDR3aa: CASSLYGGQGSTDTQYF; CDR3nt: TGCGCCAGCAGCTTATACGGGGGTCAGGGCAGCACAGATACGCAGTATTTT
v_gene: TRBV7-9; abundance: .; d_gene: .; j_gene: TRBJ2-5; CDR3aa: CASSLVLGGGETQYF; CDR3nt: TGTGCCAGCAGCTTAGTGCTGGGGGGCGGAGAGACCCAGTACTTC
v_gene: TRBV7-9; abundance: .; d_gene: TRBD2; j_gene: TRBJ2-3; CDR3aa: CASRARTSATDTQYF; CDR3nt: TGTGCCAGCAGAGCGCGGACTAGCGCTACAGATACGCAGTATTTT
v_gene: TRBV9; abundance: .; d_gene: .; j_gene: TRBJ2-7; CDR3aa: CASSGPRERDEQYF; CDR3nt: TGTGCCAGCAGCGGCCCTAGGGAGCGGGACGAGCAGTACTTC
v_gene: TRBV7-3; abundance: .; d_gene: .; j_gene: TRBJ2-5; CDR3aa: CASSPATGETQYF; CDR3nt: TGTGCCAGCAGCCCCGCTACGGGAGAGACCCAGTACTTC
v_gene: TRBV10-3; abundance: .; d_gene: .; j_gene: TRBJ1-5; CDR3aa: CAISEGDRDSNQPQHF; CDR3nt: TGTGCCATCAGTGAAGGCGACCGCGATAGCAATCAGCCCCAGCATTTT
v_gene: TRBV6-5; abundance: .; d_gene: .; j_gene: TRBJ2-7; CDR3aa: CASRTSRGSYEQYF; CDR3nt: TGTGCCAGCAGAACTAGTCGGGGTTCCTACGAGCAGTACTTC
v_gene: TRBV6-1; abundance: .; d_gene: .; j_gene: TRBJ1-1; CDR3aa: CASSERSSVRAFF; CDR3nt: TGTGCCAGCAGTGAAAGAAGCTCCGTGAGGGCTTTCTTT
v_gene: TRBV5-1; abundance: once; d_gene: .; j_gene: TRBJ1-2; CDR3aa: CASSFTPGDYGYTF; CDR3nt: TGCGCCAGCAGCTTTACCCCTGGGGACTATGGCTACACCTTC
v_gene: TRBV6-5; abundance: .; d_gene: .; j_gene: TRBJ1-3; CDR3aa: CASSLSFPSGNTIYF; CDR3nt: TGTGCCAGCAGTCTCAGTTTTCCCTCTGGAAACACCATATATTTT
v_gene: TRBV5-1; abundance: once; d_gene: .; j_gene: TRBJ1-2; CDR3aa: CASSLGLGGSRGLRNYGYTF; CDR3nt: TGCGCCAGCAGCTTGGGTCTTGGGGGTTCCAGGGGCCTACGCAACTATGGCTACACCTTC
v_gene: TRBV28; abundance: .; d_gene: TRBD1; j_gene: TRBJ1-1; CDR3aa: CASSLRGQGTTEAFF; CDR3nt: TGTGCCAGCAGTTTGAGGGGACAGGGGACCACTGAAGCTTTCTTT
v_gene: TRBV18; abundance: .; d_gene: .; j_gene: TRBJ2-2; CDR3aa: CASSPRGQSNTGELFF; CDR3nt: TGTGCCAGCTCACCACGAGGACAGTCGAACACCGGGGAGCTGTTTTTT
v_gene: TRBV27; abundance: .; d_gene: TRBD1; j_gene: TRBJ2-6; CDR3aa: CASSPRPGQGSGANVLTF; CDR3nt: TGTGCCAGCAGTCCACGGCCGGGACAGGGTTCCGGGGCCAACGTCCTGACTTTC
v_gene: TRBV7-9; abundance: .; d_gene: .; j_gene: TRBJ1-2; CDR3aa: CASSWAPGGYTF; CDR3nt: TGTGCCAGCAGCTGGGCCCCGGGAGGCTACACCTTC
v_gene: TRBV11-2; abundance: few; d_gene: TRBD1; j_gene: TRBJ1-1; CDR3aa: CASSPDRGWWAFF; CDR3nt: TGTGCCAGCAGCCCGGACAGGGGGTGGTGGGCTTTCTTT
v_gene: TRBV5-1; abundance: .; d_gene: .; j_gene: TRBJ2-7; CDR3aa: CASSPTGKSYEQYF; CDR3nt: TGCGCCAGCAGCCCGACAGGAAAATCCTACGAGCAGTACTTC
v_gene: TRBV15; abundance: .; d_gene: .; j_gene: TRBJ2-7; CDR3aa: CATSRETGGPYEQYF; CDR3nt: TGTGCCACCAGCAGAGAGACCGGAGGGCCTTACGAGCAGTACTTC
v_gene: TRBV5-1; abundance: .; d_gene: .; j_gene: TRBJ2-3; CDR3aa: CASSLAGHRSDTQYF; CDR3nt: TGCGCCAGCAGCTTGGCCGGTCACAGGTCAGATACGCAGTATTTT
v_gene: TRBV19; abundance: .; d_gene: .; j_gene: TRBJ2-3; CDR3aa: CASSITISTDTQYF; CDR3nt: TGTGCCAGTAGTATTACCATTAGCACAGATACGCAGTATTTT
v_gene: TRBV29-1; abundance: .; d_gene: .; j_gene: TRBJ1-2; CDR3aa: CSVDTRRYGYTF; CDR3nt: TGCAGCGTTGATACCCGTCGTTATGGCTACACCTTC
v_gene: TRBV5-8; abundance: .; d_gene: .; j_gene: TRBJ1-1; CDR3aa: CASSLSGRMGTEAFF; CDR3nt: TGTGCCAGCAGCTTGAGTGGGCGCATGGGGACTGAAGCTTTCTTT